The following is a TCR beta chain sequence with its context. J lost 4 bases, V lost 3 bases, and 3 bases had no gene match. CDR1 and CDR2 from the germline V gene are SGHVS and FQNEAQ. This CDR3 has 14 amino acids. The data belong to a study of control samples from healthy donors and cancer patients. TCRdb keeps only in-frame clones here, not all; method: immunoSEQ multiplex PCR. Among around 42,000 clones, over 65% were seen once, and the ten largest hold approximately 48%. The sample taken for sequencing was blood. This sequence originates from a man aged 55-75 years in good health. The chain uses TRBV7-8 and TRBJ2-7; 10 bases match TRBD2. DNA for the CDR3: TGTGCCAGCAGCTTCAGCGGGGGGGCTTACGAGCAGTACTTC. Its translation: CASSFSGGAYEQYF.